The rows below give T cell receptor beta chains drawn from one sample of a study of response to subunit inactivated influenza vaccine. TCRdb fed the RT-PCR reads into MiXCR, producing one record per CDR3 protein. The sample consists of 500,000 to 600,000 distinct CDR3 sequences, around 11% of them appearing once. This sample also belongs to another study, concerning T cells expressing NK-cell markers.

The sample was PBMCs from blood, taken on the day of vaccination. Every receptor here comes from a man aged 45 to 65 who received an inactivated influenza vaccine. Each CDR3 is given with its conserved first and last residue. Fields, in order: D gene, V gene, clone size, J gene, CDR3 protein, CDR3 DNA. D genes are given only for firm matches. Some rows have no size entry. The others give once, few or many, or a class for an expanded clone.

d_call: TRBD1
v_call: TRBV6-1
clone_size: -
j_call: TRBJ1-3
cdr3_aa: CASAFGTGGISGNTIYF
cdr3_nt: TGTGCCAGTGCCTTTGGGACAGGGGGCATCTCTGGAAACACCATATATTTT

d_call: TRBD1
v_call: TRBV5-1
clone_size: few
j_call: TRBJ1-1
cdr3_aa: CASSLTSVSGTVNTEAFF
cdr3_nt: TGCGCCAGCAGCCTGACGAGCGTCTCCGGGACAGTGAACACTGAAGCTTTCTTT

d_call: TRBD1
v_call: TRBV24-1
clone_size: few
j_call: TRBJ2-3
cdr3_aa: CATSETQGDSTDTQYF
cdr3_nt: TGTGCCACCAGTGAGACACAGGGGGATAGCACAGATACGCAGTATTTT

d_call: TRBD2
v_call: TRBV27
clone_size: -
j_call: TRBJ2-3
cdr3_aa: CASSPYGGGSTDTQYF
cdr3_nt: TGTGCCAGCAGTCCGTATGGCGGGGGATCCACAGATACGCAGTATTTT

d_call: -
v_call: TRBV12-3/TRBV12-4
clone_size: few
j_call: TRBJ2-2
cdr3_aa: CASSLHTGTTGELFF
cdr3_nt: TGTGCCAGCAGTTTGCACACAGGGACCACCGGGGAGCTGTTTTTT

d_call: -
v_call: TRBV1
clone_size: few
j_call: TRBJ2-1
cdr3_aa: CTSSHPLGDSGRASYNEQFF
cdr3_nt: TGCACCAGCAGCCACCCGTTGGGGGATAGCGGGAGGGCCTCCTACAATGAGCAGTTCTTC

d_call: -
v_call: TRBV7-2
clone_size: -
j_call: TRBJ2-3
cdr3_aa: CASSLERRTDTQYF
cdr3_nt: TGTGCCAGCAGCTTAGAGAGACGAACAGATACGCAGTATTTT

d_call: -
v_call: TRBV10-3
clone_size: -
j_call: TRBJ1-1
cdr3_aa: CAIRMGSNTEAFF
cdr3_nt: TGTGCCATCAGAATGGGCAGCAACACTGAAGCTTTCTTT

d_call: -
v_call: TRBV4-1
clone_size: -
j_call: TRBJ1-3
cdr3_aa: CASREVSPGNTIYF
cdr3_nt: TGCGCCAGCAGGGAAGTGTCGCCTGGAAACACCATATATTTT

d_call: -
v_call: TRBV5-1
clone_size: -
j_call: TRBJ2-7
cdr3_aa: CASSRTGGLYEQYF
cdr3_nt: TGCGCCAGCTCCCGTACGGGGGGCCTCTACGAGCAGTACTTC

d_call: -
v_call: TRBV4-2
clone_size: -
j_call: TRBJ2-7
cdr3_aa: CASSQDLLGSQQYF
cdr3_nt: TGTGCCAGCAGCCAAGATTTGTTAGGGTCACAGCAGTACTTC

d_call: TRBD2
v_call: TRBV10-3
clone_size: -
j_call: TRBJ2-7
cdr3_aa: CAISSRTGGPNSYEQYF
cdr3_nt: TGTGCCATCAGCTCCAGGACGGGAGGGCCCAACTCCTACGAGCAGTACTTC

d_call: -
v_call: TRBV29-1
clone_size: few
j_call: TRBJ2-7
cdr3_aa: CSVEGSEGQYF
cdr3_nt: TGCAGCGTTGAAGGGTCGGAGGGGCAGTACTTC

d_call: TRBD1
v_call: TRBV6-1
clone_size: -
j_call: TRBJ2-7
cdr3_aa: CASSRAGTGYEQYF
cdr3_nt: TGTGCCAGCAGTCGAGCCGGGACAGGGTACGAGCAGTACTTC

d_call: TRBD1
v_call: TRBV10-1
clone_size: many
j_call: TRBJ2-2
cdr3_aa: CATGQGGTGELFF
cdr3_nt: TGCGCCACAGGACAGGGAGGCACCGGGGAGCTGTTTTTT